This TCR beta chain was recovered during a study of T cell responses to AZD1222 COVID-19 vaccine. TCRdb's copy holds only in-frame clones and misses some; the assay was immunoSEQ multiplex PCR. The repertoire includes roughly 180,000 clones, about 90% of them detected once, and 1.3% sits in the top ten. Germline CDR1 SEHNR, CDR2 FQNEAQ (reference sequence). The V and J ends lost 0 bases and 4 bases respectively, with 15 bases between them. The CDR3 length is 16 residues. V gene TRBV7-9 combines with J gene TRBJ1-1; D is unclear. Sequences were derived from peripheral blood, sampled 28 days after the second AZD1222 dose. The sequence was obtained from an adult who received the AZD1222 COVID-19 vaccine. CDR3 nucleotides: TGTGCCAGCAGCTTAGCGGTACTCGTACGGGGCACTGAAGCTTTCTTT. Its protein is CASSLAVLVRGTEAFF.